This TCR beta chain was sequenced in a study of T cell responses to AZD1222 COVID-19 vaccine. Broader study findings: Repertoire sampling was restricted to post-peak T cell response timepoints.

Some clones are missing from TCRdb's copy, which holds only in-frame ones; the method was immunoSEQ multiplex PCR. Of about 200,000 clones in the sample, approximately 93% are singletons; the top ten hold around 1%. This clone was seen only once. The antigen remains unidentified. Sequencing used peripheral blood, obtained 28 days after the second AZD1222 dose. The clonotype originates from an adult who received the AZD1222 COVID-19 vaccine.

CDR3 in DNA: TGTGCCACCAGTGATTTAGGACAGGGGAACACCGGGGAGCTGTTTTTT. Protein sequence: CATSDLGQGNTGELFF. This chain connects TRBV24-1 to TRBJ2-2, with TRBD1 matching 8 bases. CDR3 size: 16 residues. Germline-derived CDR1 and CDR2 are KGHDR and SFDVKD. V shed 1 base and J 1 base; nucleotides not matched to a gene: 1.